These 17 T cell receptor beta chains were all obtained from the same sample, sequenced in a study of blood T cell repertoires in COVID-19. Assay: immunoSEQ multiplex PCR; the TCRdb copy retains only in-frame clones and omits some. The table shows approximately 250,000 clones, with approximately 80% occurring only once. The sample taken for sequencing was peripheral blood. The origin of the receptors is a woman aged 45 to 65 with acute or convalescent COVID-19.

This clone was found once. The rearrangement links TRBV27 to TRBJ1-4, with D hard to call. The CDR3 is made up of 13 amino acids. Trimming took 8 bases from V and 3 from J, leaving 10 bases between them. CDR1 and CDR2 (germline): MNHEY, SMNVEV (reference sequence). The CDR3, as DNA: TGTGCCAGCGCAAGAGGAGCTAATGAAAAACTGTTTTTT. This encodes CASARGANEKLFF.

This clone was seen a few times. The chain recombines TRBV24-1 with TRBJ1-5; D possibly corresponds to TRBD1 (6 bases). The CDR3 sequence is 15 residues long. V lost 4 bases and J lost 0, with 9 bases in between. Germline CDR1 KGHDR, CDR2 SFDVKD. The CDR3 spells CATSEGGYSNQPQHF. CDR3 DNA sequence: TGTGCCACCAGTGAAGGGGGTTATAGCAATCAGCCCCAGCATTTT.

This chain links TRBV5-4 with TRBJ2-4; 8 bases match TRBD1. The germline CDR1 and CDR2 sequences are SGHNT and YYREEE (reference sequence). V lost 0 bases, J lost 9 bases, and 11 bases stayed unmatched. The CDR3 length is 16 residues. The CDR3 reads CASSLEQGARVGIQYF. The CDR3 nucleotides read TGTGCCAGCAGCTTGGAGCAGGGGGCGCGAGTCGGCATTCAGTACTTC.

The CDR3 DNA is TGTGCCAGTGCGGCAGGGGGTTATTACGAGCAGTACTTC. This gives the protein CASAAGGYYEQYF. This sequence joins TRBV28 and TRBJ2-7; 7 positions match TRBD1. V lost 9 bases and J lost 4; bases outside the gene matches: 9. Germline CDR1 and CDR2: MDHEN and SYDVKM. The CDR3 runs to 13 residues.

The chain carries TRBV30 and TRBJ1-1; 8 bases fit TRBD1. J lost 11 bases, V lost 2 bases, and 10 bases had no gene match. This CDR3 has 13 amino acids. Germline V gene data show CDR1 as GTSNPN and CDR2 as SVGIG (reference sequence). Here the CDR3 DNA reads TGTGCCTGGAGTTCAACCGGGACAGGCACGGCTTTCTTT. Protein sequence: CAWSSTGTGTAFF.

This chain uses TRBV14 with TRBJ2-1; 14 nucleotides match TRBD2. The length of the CDR3 is 17 residues. The germline gives CDR1 SGHDN, CDR2 FVKESK. Trimming cost V 3 bases and J 6 bases; bases outside gene matches: 7. DNA of the CDR3: TGTGCCAGCAGCCACCGACTAGCGGGAGGGCCTTCCAATGAGCAGTTCTTC. It codes for CASSHRLAGGPSNEQFF. The full variable domain, its missing parts supplied by reference TRBV14 and TRBJ2-1, is EAGVTQFPSHSVIEKGQTVTLRCDPISGHDNLYWYRRVMGKEIKFLLHFVKESKQDESGMPNNRFLAERTGGTYSTLKVQPAELEDSGVYFCASSHRLAGGPSNEQFFGPGTRLTVL.

The CDR3 loop is CATVGGQGYGYTF. CDR3 DNA: TGCGCCACGGTGGGGGGACAGGGCTATGGCTACACCTTC. The chain uses TRBV10-2 and TRBJ1-2, with 9 bases aligning to TRBD1. This CDR3 spans 13 amino acids. CDR1 is WSHSY, CDR2 SAAADI, per germline. Trimming took 10 bases from V and 4 from J; bases not matched to a gene: 7.

The V gene is TRBV2, the J gene TRBJ1-4; D gene uncertain. Germline CDR1 SNHLY, CDR2 FYNNEI. The germline V and J ends were trimmed by 6 bases and 2 bases, with 13 bases remaining between them. There are 15 residues in the CDR3. The CDR3 reads CASRGSGSTNEKLFF. The CDR3 bases are TGTGCCAGCAGGGGCAGTGGGAGCACTAATGAAAAACTGTTTTTT.

A few counts support this clone. The chain recombines TRBV7-2 with TRBJ1-3; weak D call: TRBD1 (6 bases). Per germline, CDR1 SGHTA and CDR2 FQGNSA. The CDR3 length is 15 residues. Trimming removed 6 bases from V and 2 bases from J, with 14 bases in between. DNA of the CDR3: TGTGCCAGCAGTCAAGCGGCAGGGGCTGGAAACACCATATATTTT. It specifies CASSQAAGAGNTIYF.

This chain connects TRBV12-3 or TRBV12-4 to TRBJ1-2; D gene unclear. V lost 3 bases and J lost 1, with 6 bases in between. The CDR3 runs 13 residues. CDR3 nucleotide sequence: TGTGCCAGCAGTTTGGGCAGTAACTATGGCTACACCTTC. Its protein product is CASSLGSNYGYTF.

J is TRBJ1-1 and V is TRBV7-9; 7 nucleotides align to TRBD1. The V gene's germline CDR1 is SEHNR and CDR2 FQNEAQ (reference sequence). The junction had 3 bases not matched to a gene; V was cut back by 4 bases and J by 1 base. The CDR3 loop spans 14 amino acids. CDR3 in DNA: TGTGCCAGCAGCTATACAGGGGAGAACACTGAAGCTTTCTTT. This sequence encodes CASSYTGENTEAFF.

The chain employs TRBV1 and TRBJ2-6; the table's D call of TRBD2 was not tested on the DNA. TRBV1 is listed as a pseudogene. This CDR3 region has 19 residues. The CDR3 reads CTSSSQTSGDLSGANVLTF. CDR3 bases: TGCACCAGCAGCTCCCAGACTAGCGGGGATCTCTCTGGGGCCAACGTCCTGACTTTC.

This clone is a singleton in its sample. This chain connects TRBV10-3 to TRBJ1-1; TRBD1 matches at 7 bases. This CDR3 has 14 amino acids. V was clipped by 3 bases and J by 4 bases; unmatched bases: 5. Germline lookup yields CDR1 ENHRY and CDR2 SYGVKD. The CDR3 region has the DNA TGTGCCATCAGTGACAGGGGGAATGGCACTGAAGCTTTCTTT. As protein: CAISDRGNGTEAFF.

This chain links TRBV5-8 with TRBJ2-3; D call uncertain. CDR1 and CDR2 from the germline V gene are SGHTS and YDEGEE. The CDR3 length is 11 residues. Trimming shortened V by 4 bases and J by 8 bases, and 8 bases separated the two germline ends. The CDR3 here is CASSATGTQYF. In DNA form, the CDR3 reads TGTGCCAGCAGCGCCACGGGTACGCAGTATTTT.

The V and J genes are TRBV27 and TRBJ1-6; a weak D match, TRBD1 (5 bases). The germline V gene has CDR1 MNHEY and CDR2 SMNVEV (reference sequence). The CDR3 covers 13 residues. V was pared by 2 bases and J by 8 bases, with 7 bases between. CDR3 DNA sequence: TGTGCCAGCAGTTTACAGGGATATTCACCCCTCCACTTT. Protein: CASSLQGYSPLHF.

This chain uses TRBV2 with TRBJ1-2; 12 bases are a match to TRBD1. This CDR3 spans 16 amino acids. The V and J ends lost 3 bases and 4 bases, in that order; junction bases with no gene match: 6. Germline V lookup: CDR1 SNHLY, CDR2 FYNNEI. CDR3 sequence: CASSDRDRGRLYGYTF. The CDR3 nucleotides are TGTGCCAGCAGTGACCGGGACAGGGGGCGTCTCTATGGCTACACCTTC.

V and J are TRBV19 and TRBJ1-6; maybe TRBD1 (6 bases). Germline V gives CDR1 LNHDA, CDR2 SQIVND (reference sequence). This CDR3 contains 14 residues. Trimming pared 4 bases from V and 5 bases from J, leaving 9 bases between. The CDR3 protein is CASSTQGDNSPLHF. In nucleotides, the CDR3 is TGTGCCAGTAGTACACAGGGAGATAATTCACCCCTCCACTTT. The whole variable domain, filled in from reference TRBV19 and TRBJ1-6, reads DGGITQSPKYLFRKEGQNVTLSCEQNLNHDAMYWYRQDPGQGLRLIYYSQIVNDFQKGDIAEGYSVSREKKESFPLTVTSAQKNPTAFYLCASSTQGDNSPLHFGNGTRLTVT.